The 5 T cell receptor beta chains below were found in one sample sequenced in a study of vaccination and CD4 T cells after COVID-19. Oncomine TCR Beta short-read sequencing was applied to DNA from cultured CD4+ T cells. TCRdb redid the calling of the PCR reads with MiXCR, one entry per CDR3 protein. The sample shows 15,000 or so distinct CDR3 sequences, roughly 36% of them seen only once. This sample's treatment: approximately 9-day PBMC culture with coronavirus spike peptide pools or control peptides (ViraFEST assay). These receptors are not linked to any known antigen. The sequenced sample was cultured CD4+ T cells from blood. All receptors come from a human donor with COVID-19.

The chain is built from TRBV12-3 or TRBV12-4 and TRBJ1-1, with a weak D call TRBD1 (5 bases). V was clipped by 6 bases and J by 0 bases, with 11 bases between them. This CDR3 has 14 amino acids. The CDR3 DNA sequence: TGTGCCAGCAGGTCAGGGACCATGAACACTGAAGCTTTCTTT. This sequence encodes CASRSGTMNTEAFF.

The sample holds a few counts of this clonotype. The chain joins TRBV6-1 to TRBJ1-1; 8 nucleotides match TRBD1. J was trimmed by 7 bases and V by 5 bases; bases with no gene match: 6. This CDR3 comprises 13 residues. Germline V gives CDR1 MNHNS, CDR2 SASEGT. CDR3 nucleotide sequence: TGTGCCAGCAGTCGCGCCGGGACAGGTGAAGCTTTCTTT. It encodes CASSRAGTGEAFF.

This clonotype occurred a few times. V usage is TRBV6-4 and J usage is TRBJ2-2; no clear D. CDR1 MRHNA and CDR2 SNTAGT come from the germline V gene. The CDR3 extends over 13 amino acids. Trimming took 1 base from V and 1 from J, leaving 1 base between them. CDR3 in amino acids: CASSDLNTGELFF. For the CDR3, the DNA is TGTGCCAGCAGTGACTTGAACACCGGGGAGCTGTTTTTT.

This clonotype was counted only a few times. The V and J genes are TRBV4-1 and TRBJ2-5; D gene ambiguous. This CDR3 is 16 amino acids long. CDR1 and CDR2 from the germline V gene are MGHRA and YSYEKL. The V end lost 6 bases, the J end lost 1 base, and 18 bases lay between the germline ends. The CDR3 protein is CASRAGEGFSQETQYF. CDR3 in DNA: TGCGCCAGCAGAGCCGGAGAAGGGTTTTCCCAAGAGACCCAGTACTTC.

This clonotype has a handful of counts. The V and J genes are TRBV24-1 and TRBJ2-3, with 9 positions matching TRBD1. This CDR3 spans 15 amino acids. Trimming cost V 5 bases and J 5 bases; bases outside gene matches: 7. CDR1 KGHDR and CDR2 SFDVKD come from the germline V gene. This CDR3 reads CATSGGQGPGDTQYF. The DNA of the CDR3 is TGTGCCACCAGTGGGGGACAGGGTCCGGGAGATACGCAGTATTTT.